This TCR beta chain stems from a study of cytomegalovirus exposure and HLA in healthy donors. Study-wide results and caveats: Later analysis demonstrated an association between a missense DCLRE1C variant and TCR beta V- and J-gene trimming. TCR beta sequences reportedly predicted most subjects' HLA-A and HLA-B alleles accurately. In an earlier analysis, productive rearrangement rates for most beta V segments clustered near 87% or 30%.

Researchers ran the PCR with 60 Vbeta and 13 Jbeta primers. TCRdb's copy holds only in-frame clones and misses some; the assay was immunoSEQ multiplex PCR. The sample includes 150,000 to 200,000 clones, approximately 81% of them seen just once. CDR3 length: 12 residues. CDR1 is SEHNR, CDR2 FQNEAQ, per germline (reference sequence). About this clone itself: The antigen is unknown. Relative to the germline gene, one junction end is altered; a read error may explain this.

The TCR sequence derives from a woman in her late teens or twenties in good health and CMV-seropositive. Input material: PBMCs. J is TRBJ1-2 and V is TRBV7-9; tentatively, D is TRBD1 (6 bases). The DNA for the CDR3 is TGTTCCAGCAGTCGCCTTGGACAGCCATACACCTTC. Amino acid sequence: CSSSRLGQPYTF. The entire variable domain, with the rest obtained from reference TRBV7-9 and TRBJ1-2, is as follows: DTGVSQNPRHKITKRGQNVTFRCDPISEHNRLYWYRQTLGQGPEFLTYFQNEAQLEKSRLLSDRFSAERPKGSFSTLEIQRTEQGDSAMYLCSSSRLGQPYTFGSGTRLTVV.